This T cell receptor (beta chain) was captured in a study of shared clonotypes between healthy human individuals. Study-level information: Serving as donors were a couple of women and three men, whose ages spanned 18 to 49. General observations from the study: Non-shared clonotypes had lower generation probabilities than clonotypes shared by all four sorted-subset donors.

Germline V gene sequence: CDR1 MNHEY, CDR2 SMNVEV (reference sequence). The CDR3 covers 15 residues. V lost 2 bases and J lost 8, with 16 bases in between. Method: immunoSEQ multiplex PCR; TCRdb's copy keeps in-frame clones and lacks some. This sample yields some 2,000,000 clones, of which nearly 97% are seen a single time; roughly 0.13% belongs to the top ten. Of note for this clone: As yet, its antigen is unknown.

The TCR originated in a man between 18 and 35 years old in good health. The V call is TRBV27, the J call TRBJ2-1; D tentatively reads TRBD1 or TRBD2 (5 bases each). Sequenced: naive CD4+ T cells sorted from blood. The subset: CD45RA+ positively selected. CDR3 in DNA: TGTGCCAGCAGTTTACTCCCGGGGCTGGGAGATGAGCAGTTCTTC. Its translation: CASSLLPGLGDEQFF.